The T cell receptor beta chain described here comes from a study of regulatory T cells in long-lasting Graves disease. Study at large: The term persistent Graves' disease signified upward of 5 years on antithyroid drugs with positive TSH receptor antibodies. Study-wide findings and caveats: Comparison showed that persistent patients shared more public clonotypes (about 3,000) than new patients (roughly 1,000).

As for time point: persistent/refractory GD, antithyroid drugs over 5 years with positive TRAb. From RNA extracted from PBMCs, the TCR library was made. Investigators report Graves' disease was diagnosed under American Thyroid Association guidelines. CDR1 and CDR2 (germline): SQVTM, ANQGSEA. V was trimmed by 1 base and J by 3 bases, leaving 7 bases between them. The CDR3 runs 12 residues. Construction of the TCR beta libraries employed iRepertoire HTBI primers in conjunction with Arm-PCR of CDR3 regions. In the original workflow: In the combined samples, 50 to 75 TRBV and more than 11 TRBJ segments were identified. Each CDR3 protein is one row after TCRdb ran MiXCR on the multiplex PCR reads. Clone size and V and J calls follow TCRdb, not the original study. The sample holds around 510,000 distinct CDR3 sequences, about a fifth seen once. Concerning this clonotype: Its specificity is not known.

The material sequenced was peripheral blood mononuclear cells (PBMCs), taken when the disease was refractory, from a patient treated with antithyroid drugs. The sequence derives from a female donor with Graves disease. The V gene is TRBV29-1, the J gene TRBJ2-7; D uncertain. The CDR3 coding sequence is TGCAGCGTTGAAGCTGAGAGCTACGAGCAGTACTTC. Amino acids: CSVEAESYEQYF.